Reported below is one T cell receptor (beta chain). Its antigen is as yet unknown. This entry is derived from a study of response to subunit inactivated influenza vaccine. General observations from the study: Each seasonal influenza vaccination recruits few new T cells, the authors suggested.

CDR1 SGHKS and CDR2 YYEKEE come from the germline V gene (reference sequence). This CDR3 has 14 amino acids. Trimming removed 4 bases from V and 6 bases from J, with 14 bases in between. TCRdb redid the calling of the RT-PCR reads with MiXCR, one entry per CDR3 protein. Among almost 600,000 distinct CDR3 sequences listed, about 14% were seen once. Material: PBMCs from blood, obtained 11 to 12 days after vaccination. This receptor was obtained from a man in his fifties who received an inactivated influenza vaccine. The V call is TRBV5-5, the J call TRBJ2-1; D may be TRBD2 (6 bases). CDR3 sequence reads: CASSHLPEGNEQFF. The CDR3 nucleotides read TGTGCCAGCAGCCACCTTCCGGAGGGCAATGAGCAGTTCTTC. Complete variable domain (other parts from reference TRBV5-5 and TRBJ2-1): DAGVTQSPTHLIKTRGQQVTLRCSPISGHKSVSWYQQVLGQGPQFIFQYYEKEERGRGNFPDRFSARQFPNYSSELNVNALLLGDSALYLCASSHLPEGNEQFFGPGTRLTVL.